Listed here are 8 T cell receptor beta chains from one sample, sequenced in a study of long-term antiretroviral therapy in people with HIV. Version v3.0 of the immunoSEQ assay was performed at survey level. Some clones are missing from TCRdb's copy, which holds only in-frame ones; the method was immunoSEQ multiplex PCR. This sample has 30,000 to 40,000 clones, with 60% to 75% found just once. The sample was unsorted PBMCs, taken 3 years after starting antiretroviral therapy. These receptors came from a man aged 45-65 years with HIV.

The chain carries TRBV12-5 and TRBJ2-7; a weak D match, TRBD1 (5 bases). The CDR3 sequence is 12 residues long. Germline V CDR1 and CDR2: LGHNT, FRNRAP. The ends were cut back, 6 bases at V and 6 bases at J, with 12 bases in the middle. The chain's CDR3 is CASGRQFGEQYF. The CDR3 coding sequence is TGTGCTAGTGGGAGACAGTTCGGCGAGCAGTACTTC.

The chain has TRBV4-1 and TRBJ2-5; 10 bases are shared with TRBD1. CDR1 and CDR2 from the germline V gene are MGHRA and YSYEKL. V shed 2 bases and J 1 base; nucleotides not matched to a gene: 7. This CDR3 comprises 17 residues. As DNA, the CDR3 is TGCGCCAGCAGCCAACTCCGGACAGGGGGGTTCCAAGAGACCCAGTACTTC. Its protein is CASSQLRTGGFQETQYF.

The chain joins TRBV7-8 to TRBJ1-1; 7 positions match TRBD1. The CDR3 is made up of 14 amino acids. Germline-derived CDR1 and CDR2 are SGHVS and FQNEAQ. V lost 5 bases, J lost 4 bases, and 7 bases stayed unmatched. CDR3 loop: CASSPGGEGTEAFF. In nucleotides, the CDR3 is TGTGCCAGCAGCCCAGGGGGTGAGGGCACTGAAGCTTTCTTT.

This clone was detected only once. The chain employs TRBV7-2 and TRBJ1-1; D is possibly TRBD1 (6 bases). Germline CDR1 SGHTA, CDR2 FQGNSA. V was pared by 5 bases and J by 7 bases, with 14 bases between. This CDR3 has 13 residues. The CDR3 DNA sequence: TGTGCCAGCAGCCCGGAGGGGGGGCGTGAAGCTTTCTTT. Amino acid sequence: CASSPEGGREAFF.

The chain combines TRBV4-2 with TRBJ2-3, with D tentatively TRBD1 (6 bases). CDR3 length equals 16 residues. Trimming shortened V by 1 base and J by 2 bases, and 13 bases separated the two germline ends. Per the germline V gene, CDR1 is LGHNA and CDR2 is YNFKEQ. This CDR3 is CASSQVGHQDTDTQYF. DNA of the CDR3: TGTGCCAGCAGCCAAGTGGGACACCAGGACACAGATACGCAGTATTTT.

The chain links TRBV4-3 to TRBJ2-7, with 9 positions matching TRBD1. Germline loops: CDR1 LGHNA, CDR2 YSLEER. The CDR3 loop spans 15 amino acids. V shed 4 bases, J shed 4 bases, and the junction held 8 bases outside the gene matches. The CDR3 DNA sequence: TGCGCCAGCAGCCTCAGCCTGGGACAGGGTTACGAGCAGTACTTC. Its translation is CASSLSLGQGYEQYF.

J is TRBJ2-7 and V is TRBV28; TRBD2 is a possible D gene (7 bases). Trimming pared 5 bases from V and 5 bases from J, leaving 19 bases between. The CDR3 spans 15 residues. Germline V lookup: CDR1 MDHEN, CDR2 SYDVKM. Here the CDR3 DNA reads TGTGCCAGCAGTACCATAGGGGGGGCCGGTAACGAGCAGTACTTC. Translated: CASSTIGGAGNEQYF.

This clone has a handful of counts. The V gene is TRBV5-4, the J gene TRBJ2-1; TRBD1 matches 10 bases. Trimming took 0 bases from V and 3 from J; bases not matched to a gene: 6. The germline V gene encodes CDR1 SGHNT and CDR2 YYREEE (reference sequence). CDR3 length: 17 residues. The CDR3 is CASSLVGTGDFYNEQFF. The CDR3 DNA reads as TGTGCCAGCAGCTTGGTAGGGACAGGGGATTTCTACAATGAGCAGTTCTTC. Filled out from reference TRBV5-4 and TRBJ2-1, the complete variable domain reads ETGVTQSPTHLIKTRGQQVTLRCSSQSGHNTVSWYQQALGQGPQFIFQYYREEENGRGNFPPRFSGLQFPNYSSELNVNALELDDSALYLCASSLVGTGDFYNEQFFGPGTRLTVL.